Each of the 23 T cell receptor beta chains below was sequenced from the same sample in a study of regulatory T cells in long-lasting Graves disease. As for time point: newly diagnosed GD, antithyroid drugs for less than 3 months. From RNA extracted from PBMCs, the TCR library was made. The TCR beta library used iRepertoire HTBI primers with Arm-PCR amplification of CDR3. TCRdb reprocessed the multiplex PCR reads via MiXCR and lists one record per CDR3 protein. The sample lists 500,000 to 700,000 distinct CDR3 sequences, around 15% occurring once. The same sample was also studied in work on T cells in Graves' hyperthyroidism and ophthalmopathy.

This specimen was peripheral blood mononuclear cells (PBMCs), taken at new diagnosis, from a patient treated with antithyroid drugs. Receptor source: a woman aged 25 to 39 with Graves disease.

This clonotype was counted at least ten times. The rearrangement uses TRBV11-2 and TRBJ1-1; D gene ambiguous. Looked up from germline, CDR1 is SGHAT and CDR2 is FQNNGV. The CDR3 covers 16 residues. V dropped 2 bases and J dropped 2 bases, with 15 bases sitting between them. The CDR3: CASSLPPWRVNTEAFF. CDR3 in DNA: TGTGCCAGCAGCTTACCCCCCTGGAGGGTTAACACTGAAGCTTTCTTT.

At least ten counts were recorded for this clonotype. CDR3: CASSLRSSQPQHF. CDR3 DNA sequence: TGTGCCAGCAGTTTAAGGTCTAGTCAGCCCCAGCATTTT. The chain combines TRBV28 with TRBJ1-5; no reliable D call. V was pared by 2 bases and J by 6 bases, with 8 bases between. This CDR3 comprises 13 residues. Germline CDR1 reads MDHEN; CDR2 reads SYDVKM.

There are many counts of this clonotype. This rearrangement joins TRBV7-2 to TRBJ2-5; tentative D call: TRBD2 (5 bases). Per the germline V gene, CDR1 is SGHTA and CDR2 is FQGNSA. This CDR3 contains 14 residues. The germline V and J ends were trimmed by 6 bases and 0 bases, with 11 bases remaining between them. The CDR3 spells CASRREKDQETQYF. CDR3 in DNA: TGTGCCAGCAGACGGGAAAAAGACCAAGAGACCCAGTACTTC.

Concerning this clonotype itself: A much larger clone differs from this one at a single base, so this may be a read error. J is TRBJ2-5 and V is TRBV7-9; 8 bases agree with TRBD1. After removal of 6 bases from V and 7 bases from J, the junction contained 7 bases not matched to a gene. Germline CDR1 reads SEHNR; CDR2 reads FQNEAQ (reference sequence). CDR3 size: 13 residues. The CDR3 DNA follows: TGTGCCAGCAGTCTGGACAGGGTGGCGACCCAGTACTTC. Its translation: CASSLDRVATQYF.

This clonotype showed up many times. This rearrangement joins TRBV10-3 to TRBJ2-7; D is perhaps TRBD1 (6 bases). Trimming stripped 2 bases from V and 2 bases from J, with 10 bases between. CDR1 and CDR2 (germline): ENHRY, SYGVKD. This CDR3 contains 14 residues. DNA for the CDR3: TGTGCCATCAGTGAGGACAGGCCTCCCTACGAGCAGTACTTC. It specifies CAISEDRPPYEQYF.

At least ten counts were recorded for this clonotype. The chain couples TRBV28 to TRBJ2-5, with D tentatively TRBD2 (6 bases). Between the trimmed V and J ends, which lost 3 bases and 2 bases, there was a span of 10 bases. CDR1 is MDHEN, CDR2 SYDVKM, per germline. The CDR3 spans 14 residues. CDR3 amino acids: CASSFGGIQETQYF. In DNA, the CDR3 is TGTGCCAGCAGTTTTGGCGGGATACAAGAGACCCAGTACTTC. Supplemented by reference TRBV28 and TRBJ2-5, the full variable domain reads DVKVTQSSRYLVKRTGEKVFLECVQDMDHENMFWYRQDPGLGLRLIYFSYDVKMKEKGDIPEGYSVSREKKERFSLILESASTNQTSMYLCASSFGGIQETQYFGPGTRLLVL.

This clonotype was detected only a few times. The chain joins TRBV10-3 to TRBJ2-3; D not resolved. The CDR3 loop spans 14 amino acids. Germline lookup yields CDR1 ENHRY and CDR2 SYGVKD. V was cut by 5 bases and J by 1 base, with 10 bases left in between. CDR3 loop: CAISKASGTDTQYF. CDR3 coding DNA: TGTGCCATCAGTAAGGCCTCCGGCACAGATACGCAGTATTTT.

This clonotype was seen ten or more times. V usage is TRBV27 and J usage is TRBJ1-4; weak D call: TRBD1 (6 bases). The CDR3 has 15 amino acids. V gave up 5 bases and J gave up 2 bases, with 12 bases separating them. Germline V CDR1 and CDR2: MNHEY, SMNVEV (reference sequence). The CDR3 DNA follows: TGTGCCAGCAGTACCTTGACAGGCACTAATGAAAAACTGTTTTTT. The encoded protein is CASSTLTGTNEKLFF.

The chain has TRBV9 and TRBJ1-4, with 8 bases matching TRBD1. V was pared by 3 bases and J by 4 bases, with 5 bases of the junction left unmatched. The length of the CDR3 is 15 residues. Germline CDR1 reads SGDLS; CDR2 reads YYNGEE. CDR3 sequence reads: CASSARGRVNEKLFF. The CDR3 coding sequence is TGTGCCAGCAGCGCCAGGGGGCGAGTTAATGAAAAACTGTTTTTT.

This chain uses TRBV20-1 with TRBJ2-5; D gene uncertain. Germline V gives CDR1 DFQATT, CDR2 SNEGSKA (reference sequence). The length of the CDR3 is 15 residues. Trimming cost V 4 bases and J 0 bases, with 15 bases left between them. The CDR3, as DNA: TGCAGTGCTAACCCCATAGGCAGGTACCAAGAGACCCAGTACTTC. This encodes CSANPIGRYQETQYF.

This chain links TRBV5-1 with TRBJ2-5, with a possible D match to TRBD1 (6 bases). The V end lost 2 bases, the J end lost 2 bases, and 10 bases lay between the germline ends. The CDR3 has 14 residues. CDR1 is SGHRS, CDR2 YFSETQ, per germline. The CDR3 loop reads CASSFTGLQETQYF. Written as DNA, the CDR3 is TGCGCCAGCAGCTTTACAGGGTTACAAGAGACCCAGTACTTC.

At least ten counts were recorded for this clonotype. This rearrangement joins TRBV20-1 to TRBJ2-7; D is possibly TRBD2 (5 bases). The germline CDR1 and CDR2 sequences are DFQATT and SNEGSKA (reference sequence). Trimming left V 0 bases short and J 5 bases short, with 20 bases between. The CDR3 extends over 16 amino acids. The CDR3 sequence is CSARDWELSNANEQYF. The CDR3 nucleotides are TGCAGTGCTAGAGATTGGGAGTTATCGAACGCCAACGAGCAGTACTTC.

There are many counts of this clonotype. The CDR3 loop reads CASSELQGVGEQFF. CDR3 DNA: TGTGCCAGCAGCGAATTACAAGGGGTCGGGGAGCAGTTCTTC. The gene calls are TRBV9 and TRBJ2-1, with a possible D match to TRBD1 (5 bases). Germline CDR1 is SGDLS and CDR2 is YYNGEE. The CDR3 spans 14 residues. Trimming pared 3 bases from V and 10 bases from J, leaving 17 bases between.

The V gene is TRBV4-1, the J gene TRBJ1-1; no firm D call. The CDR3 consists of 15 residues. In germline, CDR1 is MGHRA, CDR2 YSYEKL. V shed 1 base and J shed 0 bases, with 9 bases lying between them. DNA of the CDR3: TGCGCCAGCAGCCAAGGGAATGCCGTGAACACTGAAGCTTTCTTT. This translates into CASSQGNAVNTEAFF.

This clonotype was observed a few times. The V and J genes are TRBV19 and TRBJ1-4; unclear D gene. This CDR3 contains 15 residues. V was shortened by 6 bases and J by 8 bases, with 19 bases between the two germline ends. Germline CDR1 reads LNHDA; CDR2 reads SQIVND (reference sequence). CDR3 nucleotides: TGTGCCAGTAGCAAGGGCGCGGACTTCGGAGAAAAACTGTTTTTT. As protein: CASSKGADFGEKLFF. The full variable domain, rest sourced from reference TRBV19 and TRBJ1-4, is DGGITQSPKYLFRKEGQNVTLSCEQNLNHDAMYWYRQDPGQGLRLIYYSQIVNDFQKGDIAEGYSVSREKKESFPLTVTSAQKNPTAFYLCASSKGADFGEKLFFGSGTQLSVL.

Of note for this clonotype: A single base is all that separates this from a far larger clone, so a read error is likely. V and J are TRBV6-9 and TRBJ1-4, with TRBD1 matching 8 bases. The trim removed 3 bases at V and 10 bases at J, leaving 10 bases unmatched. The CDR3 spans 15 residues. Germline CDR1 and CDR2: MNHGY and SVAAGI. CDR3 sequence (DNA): TGTGCCAGCAGTTACGACAGGGGACCCGAAGCAAAACTGTTTTTT. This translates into CASSYDRGPEAKLFF.

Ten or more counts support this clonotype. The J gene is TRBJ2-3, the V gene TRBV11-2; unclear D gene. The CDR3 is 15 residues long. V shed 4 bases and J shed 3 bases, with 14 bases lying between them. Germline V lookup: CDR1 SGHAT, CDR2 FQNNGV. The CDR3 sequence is CASSSRLHATDTQYF. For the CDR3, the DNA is TGTGCCAGCAGCTCCAGACTGCACGCAACAGATACGCAGTATTTT.

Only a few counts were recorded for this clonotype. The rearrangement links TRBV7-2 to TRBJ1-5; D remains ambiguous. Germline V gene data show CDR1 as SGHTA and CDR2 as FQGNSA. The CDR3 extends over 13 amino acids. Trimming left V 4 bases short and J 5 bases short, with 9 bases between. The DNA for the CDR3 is TGTGCCAGCAGCTATTACATAGATCAGCCCCAGCATTTT. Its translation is CASSYYIDQPQHF.

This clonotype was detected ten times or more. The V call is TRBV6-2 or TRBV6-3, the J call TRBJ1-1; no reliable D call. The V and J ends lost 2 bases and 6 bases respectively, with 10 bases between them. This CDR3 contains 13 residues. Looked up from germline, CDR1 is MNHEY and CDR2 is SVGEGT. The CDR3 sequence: CASSYPNPPEAFF. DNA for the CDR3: TGTGCCAGCAGTTACCCCAACCCCCCTGAAGCTTTCTTT.

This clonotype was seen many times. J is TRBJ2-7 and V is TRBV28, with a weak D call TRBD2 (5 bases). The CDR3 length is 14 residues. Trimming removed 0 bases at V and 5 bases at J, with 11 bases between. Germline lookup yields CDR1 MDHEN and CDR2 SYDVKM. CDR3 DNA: TGTGCCAGCAGTTTATGGGACTCCCCAAACGAGCAGTACTTC. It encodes CASSLWDSPNEQYF.

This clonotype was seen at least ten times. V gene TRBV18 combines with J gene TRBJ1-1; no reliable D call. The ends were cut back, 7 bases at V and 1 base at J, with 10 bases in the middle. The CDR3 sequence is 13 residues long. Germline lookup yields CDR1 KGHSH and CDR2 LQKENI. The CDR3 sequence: CASLELANTEAFF. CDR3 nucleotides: TGTGCCAGCTTAGAGTTGGCGAACACTGAAGCTTTCTTT. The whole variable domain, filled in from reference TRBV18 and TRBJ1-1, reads NAGVMQNPRHLVRRRGQEARLRCSPMKGHSHVYWYRQLPEEGLKFMVYLQKENIIDESGMPKERFSAEFPKEGPSILRIQQVVRGDSAAYFCASLELANTEAFFGQGTRLTVV.

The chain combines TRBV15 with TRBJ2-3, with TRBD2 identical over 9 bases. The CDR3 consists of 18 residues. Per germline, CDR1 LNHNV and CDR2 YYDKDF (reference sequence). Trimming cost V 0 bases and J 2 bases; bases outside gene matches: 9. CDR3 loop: CATSRDRGLAGPTDTQYF. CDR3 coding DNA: TGTGCCACCAGCAGAGATCGTGGGCTAGCGGGACCCACAGATACGCAGTATTTT.

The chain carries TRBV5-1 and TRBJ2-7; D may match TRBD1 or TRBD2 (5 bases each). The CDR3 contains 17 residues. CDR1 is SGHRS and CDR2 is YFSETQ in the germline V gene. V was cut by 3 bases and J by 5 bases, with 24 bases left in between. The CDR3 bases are TGCGCCAGCAGCTCCGGGGCACTAGTCGGAAGCGTCAACGAGCAGTACTTC. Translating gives CASSSGALVGSVNEQYF.